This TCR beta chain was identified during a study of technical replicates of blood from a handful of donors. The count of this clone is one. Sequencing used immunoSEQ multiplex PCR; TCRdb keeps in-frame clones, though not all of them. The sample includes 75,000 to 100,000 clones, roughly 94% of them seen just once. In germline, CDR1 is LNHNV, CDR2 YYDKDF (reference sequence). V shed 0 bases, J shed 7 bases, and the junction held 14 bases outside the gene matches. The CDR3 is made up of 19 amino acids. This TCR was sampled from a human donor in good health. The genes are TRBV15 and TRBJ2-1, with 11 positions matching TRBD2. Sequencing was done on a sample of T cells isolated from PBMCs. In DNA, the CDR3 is TGTGCCACCAGCAGAGAACATAGGAATCTAGCGGGAGGAGTGAATGAGCAGTTCTTC. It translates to CATSREHRNLAGGVNEQFF.